This TCR beta chain originates from a study of shared clonotypes between healthy human individuals. The table came from immunoSEQ multiplex PCR; TCRdb's copy has only in-frame clones and leaves some out. The sample has about a million clones, around 74% seen once. The length of the CDR3 is 16 residues. The V gene's germline CDR1 is SEHNR and CDR2 FQNEAQ (reference sequence). Deletions cut 1 base from V and 11 bases from J, with 21 bases between. Source material: memory CD4+ T cells sorted from blood. Specified subset: CD45RA-negative fraction. The chain carries TRBV7-9 and TRBJ1-5; TRBD1 might be the D (5 bases). This clonotype was obtained from a young man in good health. In DNA form, the CDR3 reads TGTGCCAGCAGCTTAGGGGACGGAGCGATCCTGGGGGCCCAGCATTTT. This gives the protein CASSLGDGAILGAQHF.